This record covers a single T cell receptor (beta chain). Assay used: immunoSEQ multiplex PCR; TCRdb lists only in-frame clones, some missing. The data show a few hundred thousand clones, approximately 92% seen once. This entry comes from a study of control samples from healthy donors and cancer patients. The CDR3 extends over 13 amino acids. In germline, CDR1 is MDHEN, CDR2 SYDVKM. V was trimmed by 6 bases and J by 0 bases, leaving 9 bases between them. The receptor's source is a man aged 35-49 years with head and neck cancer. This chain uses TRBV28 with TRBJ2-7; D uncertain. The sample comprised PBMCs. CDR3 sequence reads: CASSPPSSYEQYF. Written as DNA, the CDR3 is TGTGCCAGCAGCCCCCCTAGCTCCTACGAGCAGTACTTC.